This T cell receptor beta chain derives from a study of post-analysis software for immune sequencing data. Overall study results and limits: Diversity measured as normalized Chao1 was significantly lower in multiple sclerosis patients than in controls. Comparison of patients with controls showed 4 to 6 TRBV segments more frequent in patients, TRBV5-6, TRBV5-1 and TRBV20-1 among them. When the samples were clustered directly with F measure, those that had been prepared in the same batch showed strong co-clustering.

cDNA libraries of TCR beta carried unique molecular identifiers. The source material, about 0.9 to 11 million T cells, gave rise to 400,000 to 600,000 cDNA molecules. TCRdb re-called the PCR reads with MiXCR, one entry per CDR3 protein. The sample has about 540,000 distinct CDR3 sequences; around 31% are singletons. This clonotype was picked up a small number of times. Antigen specificity is unknown. Germline V CDR1 and CDR2: SGHTA, FQGNSA. The CDR3 is made up of 16 amino acids. The ends lost 3 bases at V and 4 bases at J; junction bases unmatched: 3. The gene calls are TRBV7-2 and TRBJ2-1; TRBD2 agrees at 13 bases. This sequence was found in a girl younger than 18 with multiple sclerosis. Specimen: blood. CDR3 coding DNA: TGTGCCAGCAGCTTCAGACTAGCGGGGGGATACAATGAGCAGTTCTTC. It codes for CASSFRLAGGYNEQFF.